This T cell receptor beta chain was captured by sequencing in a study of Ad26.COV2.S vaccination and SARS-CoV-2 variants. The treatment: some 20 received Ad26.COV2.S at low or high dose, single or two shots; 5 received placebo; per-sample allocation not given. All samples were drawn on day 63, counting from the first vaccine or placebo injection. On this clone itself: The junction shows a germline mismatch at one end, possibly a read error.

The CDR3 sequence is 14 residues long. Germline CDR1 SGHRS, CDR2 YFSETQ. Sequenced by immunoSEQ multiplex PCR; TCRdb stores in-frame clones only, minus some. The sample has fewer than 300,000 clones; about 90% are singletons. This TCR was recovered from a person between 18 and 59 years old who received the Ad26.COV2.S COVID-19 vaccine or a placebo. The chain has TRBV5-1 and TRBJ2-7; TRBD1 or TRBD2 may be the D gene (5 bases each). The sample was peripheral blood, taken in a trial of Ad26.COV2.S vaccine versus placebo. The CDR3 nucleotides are TGCGCCAGCAACTTGGGACCGATACGCCCCGAGCAGTACTTC. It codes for CASNLGPIRPEQYF.